A selection of T cell receptor beta chains follows, all from one sample in a study of regulatory T cells in long-lasting Graves disease. Using its own MiXCR run on the multiplex PCR reads, TCRdb lists one record per CDR3 protein. The sample contains approximately 400,000 distinct CDR3 sequences, 15% to 19% of which appear only once. The sequencing here drew on peripheral blood mononuclear cells (PBMCs), taken at new diagnosis, from a patient treated with antithyroid drugs. The receptors stem from a female donor with Graves disease. The CDR3 runs from the conserved cysteine through the conserved F or W.

v_call	j_call	cdr3_length	cdr3_aa
TRBV5-1	TRBJ2-7	13	CASSWEPPYEQYF
TRBV15	TRBJ1-1	14	CATSRDSANTEAFF
TRBV20-1	TRBJ1-3	15	CSARARGTPGNTIYF
TRBV4-2	TRBJ2-1	15	CASSQVGPRSYEQFF
TRBV3-1	TRBJ1-5	15	CASSQVGGAGQPQHF
TRBV7-2	TRBJ1-5	18	CASSLPRGQNPLNQPQHF
TRBV29-1	TRBJ1-1	10	CSVQYVEAFF
TRBV27	TRBJ2-1	16	CASSLYLAAPYNEQFF
TRBV20-1	TRBJ2-1	13	CSASGTSGNLQFF
TRBV7-2	TRBJ1-1	14	CASTKQRGAEGAFF
TRBV24-1	TRBJ2-1	18	CATSDTLLAGHSYNEQFF
TRBV9	TRBJ1-2	17	CASSVGGGQGINYGYTF
TRBV20-1	TRBJ2-3	16	CSARDLRMGNTDTQYF
TRBV27	TRBJ1-5	16	CASSLYPRDSYQPQHF
TRBV6-4	TRBJ2-1	14	CASSVGHENNEQFF
TRBV12-3/TRBV12-4	TRBJ1-1	17	CASSPLQGTFGRLRAFF
TRBV12-3/TRBV12-4	TRBJ1-3	16	CASSQRQGLTGNTIYF
TRBV10-3	TRBJ2-7	15	CAISESSGRAFEQYF
TRBV20-1	TRBJ1-2	13	CSASSATDYGYTF
TRBV12-3/TRBV12-4	TRBJ1-5	16	CASRPGTGVNNQPQHF
TRBV5-1	TRBJ2-3	18	CASSLMDGASGRPDTQYF
TRBV27	TRBJ2-1	15	CASSLDRWQVGEQFF
TRBV4-3	TRBJ2-3	21	CASSQRRTGTGSIGTTDTQYF
TRBV28	TRBJ1-5	15	CASLKGDHSNQPQHF
TRBV3-1	TRBJ1-1	13	CASEDDGGTEAFF
TRBV12-3/TRBV12-4	TRBJ1-2	15	CASRPTHGANYGYTF
TRBV28	TRBJ2-3	18	CASSWPGLAGGPTDTQYF
TRBV7-9	TRBJ2-5	17	CASSGLAGHQGWETQYF
TRBV10-3	TRBJ2-1	13	CAISDGGSYEQFF
TRBV6-1	TRBJ2-1	13	CASGASGYNEQFF
TRBV28	TRBJ2-7	11	CASSYDSRGYF
TRBV4-1	TRBJ2-2	16	CASSQGQGANTGELFF
TRBV7-8	TRBJ2-1	15	CASSIWDRLNNEQFF
TRBV29-1	TRBJ2-1	12	CSVDYGDNEQFF
TRBV5-1	TRBJ2-1	14	CASLSTGNPNEQFF